These 11 T cell receptor beta chains came from one sample sequenced in a study of shared clonotypes between healthy human individuals. Clones were sequenced by immunoSEQ multiplex PCR, and TCRdb holds only the in-frame ones, with some missing. The table has around 1.1 million clones, 77% seen once; the top ten hold more than 0.85%. The sequencing input was memory CD4+ T cells from PBMCs. This sample's subset: CD45RA-negative fraction. Every receptor here comes from a man aged 18 to 30 in good health. Some clones in this sample may be carry-over from other donors' samples.

Comments on this clone: A read error may produce the germline difference seen at one junction end. This sequence joins TRBV7-2 and TRBJ2-7, with D possibly being TRBD1 or TRBD2 (5 bases each). The germline gives CDR1 SGHTA, CDR2 FQGNSA. The CDR3 has 16 residues. CDR3 residues: CASSPSSGTPVYGQYF. CDR3 DNA sequence: TGTGCCAGCAGCCCCAGTTCGGGGACGCCGGTCTACGGGCAGTACTTC.

The genes are TRBV10-3 and TRBJ1-2, with 7 bases fitting TRBD1. CDR3 length equals 14 residues. V shed 8 bases, J shed 1 base, and the junction held 7 bases outside the gene matches. CDR1 is ENHRY and CDR2 is SYGVKD in the germline V gene. CDR3 DNA: TGTGCCATCGGCTCCGGGACAGTTAACTATGGCTACACCTTC. Amino acid sequence: CAIGSGTVNYGYTF.

This clone is a singleton in its sample. This sample also contains other DNA sequences that code for the same CDR3. The chain employs TRBV7-2 and TRBJ1-1, with D possibly being TRBD1 (6 bases). Germline V gene lookup returns CDR1 SGHTA and CDR2 FQGNSA. The CDR3 extends over 14 amino acids. Trimming stripped 4 bases from V and 2 bases from J, with 11 bases between. The CDR3 reads CASSSSGGNTEAFF. The DNA for the CDR3 is TGTGCCAGCAGCTCTTCCGGGGGCAACACTGAAGCTTTCTTT.

The gene calls are TRBV5-1 and TRBJ2-1; D may match TRBD1 or TRBD2 (5 bases each). The V gene lost 2 bases and the J gene lost 8 bases, with 17 bases spanning the gap. The germline gives CDR1 SGHRS, CDR2 YFSETQ. The CDR3 is 15 amino acids. The CDR3 DNA is TGCGCCAGCAGCTTACAAGACGGGGCTTACGATGAGCAGTTCTTC. This gives the protein CASSLQDGAYDEQFF.

This chain uses TRBV6-5 with TRBJ1-5; 10 bases line up with TRBD1. The CDR3 extends over 15 amino acids. Germline-derived CDR1 and CDR2 are MNHEY and SVGAGI. V lost 4 bases, J lost 6 bases, and 6 bases stayed unmatched. The CDR3, as DNA: TGTGCCAGCAGTTCCGGGACAGGGGTAGGTCAGCCCCAGCATTTT. Protein sequence: CASSSGTGVGQPQHF.

The gene calls are TRBV14 and TRBJ2-7, with unresolved D. From germline, CDR1 is SGHDN and CDR2 FVKESK. The CDR3 runs 12 residues. The V and J ends lost 4 bases and 5 bases respectively, with 9 bases between them. Here the CDR3 reads CASSRLGNEQYF. As DNA, the CDR3 is TGTGCCAGCAGCCGCCTGGGTAACGAGCAGTACTTC.

The CDR3 sequence: CASSMFPGYEQPQHF. The CDR3 DNA is TGTGCCAGTAGTATGTTCCCAGGGTACGAACAGCCCCAGCATTTT. The chain uses TRBV19 and TRBJ1-5; maybe TRBD1 (5 bases). The CDR3 spans 15 residues. V lost 3 bases and J 7 bases, leaving 16 bases between the germline ends. Germline V lookup: CDR1 LNHDA, CDR2 SQIVND (reference sequence).

This clone appeared once. The chain links TRBV27 to TRBJ2-7; 7 bases fit TRBD1. Germline V lookup: CDR1 MNHEY, CDR2 SMNVEV (reference sequence). Trimming removed 4 bases from V and 2 bases from J; junction bases left unmatched: 8. The CDR3 length is 15 residues. The CDR3 region is CASSSTGTAAYEQYF. The CDR3, as DNA: TGTGCCAGCAGTTCAACCGGGACAGCGGCCTACGAGCAGTACTTC.

The CDR3, as DNA: TGTGCCAGCTCACCAGCTCAAAGGGGCGGTGAGACCCAGTACTTC. It is translated as CASSPAQRGGETQYF. The chain links TRBV18 to TRBJ2-5, with D perhaps TRBD1 (5 bases). Germline V gives CDR1 KGHSH, CDR2 LQKENI. V lost 2 bases and J 5 bases, leaving 15 bases between the germline ends. The CDR3 contains 15 residues.

V usage is TRBV19 and J usage is TRBJ1-2; 7 bases match TRBD1. V lost 5 bases, J lost 7 bases, and 7 bases stayed unmatched. Looked up from germline, CDR1 is LNHDA and CDR2 is SQIVND (reference sequence). This CDR3 has 13 amino acids. Here the CDR3 DNA reads TGTGCCAGTAGTGCCGACAGGGTAGGTGGCTACACCTTC. As protein: CASSADRVGGYTF.

This clone was detected once. The same CDR3 arises from other DNA sequences in this sample as well. This chain's CDR3 is CASSPGTGGNQPQHF. The CDR3 DNA sequence: TGCGCCAGCAGCCCCGGGACAGGGGGGAATCAGCCCCAGCATTTT. The rearrangement links TRBV5-1 to TRBJ1-5; 11 bases are shared with TRBD1. The V gene end was trimmed by 4 bases and the J gene end by 4 bases; junction bases not matched to a gene: 4. Germline CDR1 SGHRS, CDR2 YFSETQ. The CDR3 sequence is 15 residues long.